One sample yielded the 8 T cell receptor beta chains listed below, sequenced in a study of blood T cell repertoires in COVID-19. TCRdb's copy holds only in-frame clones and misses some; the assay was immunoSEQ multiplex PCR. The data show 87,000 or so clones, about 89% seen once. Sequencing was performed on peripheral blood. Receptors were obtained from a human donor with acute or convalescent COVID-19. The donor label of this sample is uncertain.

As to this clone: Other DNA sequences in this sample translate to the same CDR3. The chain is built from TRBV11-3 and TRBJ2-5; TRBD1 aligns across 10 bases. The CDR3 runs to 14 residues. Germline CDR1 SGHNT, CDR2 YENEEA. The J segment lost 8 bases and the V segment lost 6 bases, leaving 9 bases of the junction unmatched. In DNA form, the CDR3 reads TGTGCCAGCAGTCCGGGACAGGGGAGGGGAACCCAGTACTTC. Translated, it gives CASSPGQGRGTQYF.

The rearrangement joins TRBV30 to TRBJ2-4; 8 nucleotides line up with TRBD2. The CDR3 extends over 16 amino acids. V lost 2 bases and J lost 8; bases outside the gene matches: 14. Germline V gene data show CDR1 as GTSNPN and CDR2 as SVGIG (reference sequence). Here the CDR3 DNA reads TGTGCCTGGAGTCTGCGGGGGGCAGGGATGAGGGACATTCAGTACTTC. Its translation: CAWSLRGAGMRDIQYF.

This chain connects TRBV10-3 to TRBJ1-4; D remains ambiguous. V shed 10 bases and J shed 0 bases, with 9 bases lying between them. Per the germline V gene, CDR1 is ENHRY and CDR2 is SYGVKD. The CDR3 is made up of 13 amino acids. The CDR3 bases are TGTGCCACCGGGGTGCCAACTAATGAAAAACTGTTTTTT. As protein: CATGVPTNEKLFF.

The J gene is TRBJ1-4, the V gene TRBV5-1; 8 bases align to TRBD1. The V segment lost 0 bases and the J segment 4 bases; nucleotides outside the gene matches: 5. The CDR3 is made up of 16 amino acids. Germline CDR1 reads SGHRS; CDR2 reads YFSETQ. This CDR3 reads CASSLVQGGLNEKLFF. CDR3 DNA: TGCGCCAGCAGCTTGGTACAGGGGGGGCTTAATGAAAAACTGTTTTTT.

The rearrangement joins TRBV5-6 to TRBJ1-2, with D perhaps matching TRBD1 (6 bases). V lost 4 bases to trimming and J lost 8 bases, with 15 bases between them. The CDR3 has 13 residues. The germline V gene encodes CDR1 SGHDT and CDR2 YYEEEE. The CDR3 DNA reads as TGTGCCAGCAGCGCTGGACAGCCTTTGGGCTACACCTTC. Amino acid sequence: CASSAGQPLGYTF.

CDR3 coding DNA: TGTGCCAGCAGCCACCACCGGGGGGGCACAGATACGCAGTATTTT. Translated, it gives CASSHHRGGTDTQYF. J is TRBJ2-3 and V is TRBV14; TRBD2 matches at 7 bases. This CDR3 region has 15 residues. J was trimmed by 1 base and V by 3 bases; bases with no gene match: 4. In germline, CDR1 is SGHDN, CDR2 FVKESK.

The CDR3 loop is CASSLVAGGSTEAFF. CDR3 sequence (DNA): TGTGCCAGCAGCTTGGTTGCAGGGGGTTCCACTGAAGCTTTCTTT. The chain employs TRBV5-4 and TRBJ1-1; 7 nucleotides agree with TRBD1. Germline values: CDR1 SGHNT, CDR2 YYREEE (reference sequence). This CDR3 comprises 15 residues. V lost 0 bases and J lost 4; bases outside the gene matches: 6.

This chain's CDR3 is CASSDEAGDASTQYF. CDR3 in DNA: TGTGCCAGCAGTGACGAAGCGGGGGATGCATCTACGCAGTATTTT. J is TRBJ2-3 and V is TRBV6-4; 8 bases are a match to TRBD2. The CDR3 has 15 amino acids. The V and J ends lost 2 bases and 8 bases, in that order; junction bases with no gene match: 9. Germline V gene sequence: CDR1 MRHNA, CDR2 SNTAGT.